Listed below are T cell receptor beta chains from one sample, sequenced in a study of blood T cell repertoires in COVID-19. TCRdb's copy holds only in-frame clones and misses some; the assay was immunoSEQ multiplex PCR. In the table there are more than 200,000 clones, more than 80% of which are singletons. The sample consisted of PBMCs or T cells enriched from blood (not recorded which). These receptors were taken from a man aged 55-75 years who had recovered from COVID-19. The CDR3 runs from the conserved cysteine through the conserved F or W. D genes are given only for firm matches. The listing skips clone size in some rows; elsewhere it reads once, few, many or a size class.

>.|.|TRBV18|TRBJ1-4
CASSPPTGATNEKLFF
TGTGCCAGCTCACCACCAACGGGTGCAACTAATGAAAAACTGTTTTTT
>.|.|TRBV3-1/TRBV3-2|TRBJ2-3
CASSQWGGGEQDTQYF
TGTGCCAGCAGCCAGTGGGGCGGCGGTGAACAAGATACGCAGTATTTT
>.|.|TRBV4-1|TRBJ2-7
CASSQDPSKTSEQYF
TGCGCCAGCAGCCAAGACCCTTCCAAAACTTCCGAGCAGTACTTC
>.|.|TRBV9|TRBJ2-7
CASSATARVHEQYF
TGTGCCAGCAGCGCGACAGCTAGGGTTCACGAGCAGTACTTC
>.|.|TRBV4-3|TRBJ2-7
CASSQGVRNSYEQYF
TGCGCCAGCAGCCAAGGGGTCAGGAACTCCTACGAGCAGTACTTC
>.|.|TRBV4-3|TRBJ2-2
CASSQARTNTGELFF
TGCGCCAGCAGCCAAGCCAGGACGAACACCGGGGAGCTGTTTTTT
>.|few|TRBV29-1|TRBJ2-7
CSVEVGGEAIQYF
TGCAGCGTTGAGGTCGGCGGTGAGGCAATTCAGTACTTC
>.|.|TRBV4-3|TRBJ1-4
CASSPQAVGALVGNEKLFF
TGCGCCAGCAGCCCCCAGGCAGTAGGGGCCTTGGTTGGTAATGAAAAACTGTTTTTT
>.|.|TRBV3-1/TRBV3-2|TRBJ1-3
CASSRTDSGNTIYF
TGTGCCAGCAGCCGGACAGACTCTGGAAACACCATATATTTT
>TRBD1|.|TRBV7-3|TRBJ2-3
CASSLQGVGTDTQYF
TGTGCCAGCAGCTTACAGGGGGTCGGCACAGATACGCAGTATTTT
>.|.|TRBV2|TRBJ2-1
CASSESPFEVLGEQFF
TGTGCCAGCAGTGAATCCCCCTTTGAGGTGTTGGGTGAGCAGTTCTTC
>TRBD1|.|TRBV19|TRBJ2-7
CASRSDRGQYF
TGTGCCAGTAGAAGCGACAGGGGACAGTACTTC
>TRBD2|.|TRBV19|TRBJ2-3
CASSPQRGASTDTQYF
TGTGCCAGTAGTCCCCAGCGGGGGGCTAGCACAGATACGCAGTATTTT
>.|.|TRBV3-1/TRBV3-2|TRBJ1-1
CASSQGASWNTEAFF
TGTGCCAGCAGCCAAGGGGCCAGTTGGAACACTGAAGCTTTCTTT
>.|.|TRBV5-1|TRBJ2-5
CASSLSGEGETQYF
TGCGCCAGCAGCTTGTCGGGAGAGGGAGAGACCCAGTACTTC
>TRBD1|.|TRBV5-6|TRBJ2-7
CASSRQGWDEQYF
TGTGCCAGCAGCAGACAGGGTTGGGACGAGCAGTACTTC
>TRBD1|.|TRBV10-3|TRBJ2-1
CAISEALPGQGAYEQFF
TGTGCCATCAGTGAGGCACTACCGGGACAGGGGGCGTATGAGCAGTTCTTC
>.|few|TRBV27|TRBJ2-7
CASSLGRQSYEQYF
TGTGCCAGCAGTTTAGGGCGACAGTCCTACGAGCAGTACTTC
>.|.|TRBV10-1|TRBJ2-1
CASSDTSYSYNEQFF
TGCGCCAGCAGTGATACAAGTTACTCCTACAATGAGCAGTTCTTC
>.|.|TRBV10-2|TRBJ1-5
CASSEFHNQPQHF
TGCGCCAGCAGTGAGTTCCATAATCAGCCCCAGCATTTT
>TRBD1|.|TRBV19|TRBJ1-5
CASSIEGALSNQPQHF
TGTGCCAGTAGTATTGAGGGGGCGCTGAGCAATCAGCCCCAGCATTTT
>.|.|TRBV7-9|TRBJ1-2
CASSLLGHYGYTF
TGTGCCAGCAGCTTATTGGGGCACTATGGCTACACCTTC
>TRBD1|.|TRBV18|TRBJ1-1
CASSPARDRMNTEAFF
TGTGCCAGCTCACCAGCAAGGGACAGAATGAACACTGAAGCTTTCTTT
>.|once|TRBV19|TRBJ1-1
CASSIGAGNTEAFF
TGTGCCAGTAGTATAGGGGCGGGGAACACTGAAGCTTTCTTT
>TRBD1|.|TRBV2|TRBJ1-6
CASSDLGRGPNSPLHF
TGTGCCAGCAGTGATCTGGGAAGGGGGCCTAATTCACCCCTCCACTTT
>TRBD1|.|TRBV19|TRBJ2-4
CASRRGQGVNIQYF
TGTGCCAGTAGGAGGGGACAGGGGGTTAACATTCAGTACTTC
>.|.|TRBV6-2/TRBV6-3|TRBJ1-1
CASSWEGNTEAFF
TGTGCCAGCAGTTGGGAGGGGAACACTGAAGCTTTCTTT
>.|.|TRBV18|TRBJ1-1
CASSPYGAGTEAFF
TGTGCCAGCTCACCATATGGAGCGGGCACTGAAGCTTTCTTT
>.|.|TRBV28|TRBJ2-4
CASTPAGLQGVKNIQYF
TGTGCCAGCACCCCGGCGGGCCTACAGGGTGTCAAAAACATTCAGTACTTC
>.|.|TRBV6-5|TRBJ1-2
CASTQDSYGYTF
TGTGCCAGCACCCAAGACAGTTATGGCTACACCTTC
>.|.|TRBV6-2/TRBV6-3|TRBJ2-4
CASSYSLDVGVENIQYF
TGTGCCAGCAGTTACTCCCTCGATGTCGGAGTGGAAAACATTCAGTACTTC
>.|.|TRBV29-1|TRBJ2-2
CSVEDSGRELFF
TGCAGCGTTGAAGACTCGGGTCGGGAGCTGTTTTTT
>.|.|TRBV4-1|TRBJ2-3
CASSQDPAASTDTQYF
TGCGCCAGCAGCCAAGATCCGGCGGCTAGCACAGATACGCAGTATTTT
>TRBD2|.|TRBV11-2|TRBJ2-2
CASSFLAGGVTGELFF
TGTGCCAGCAGCTTTTTAGCGGGGGGAGTAACCGGGGAGCTGTTTTTT
>.|once|TRBV14|TRBJ2-7
CASSQVAGISSYEQYF
TGTGCCAGCAGCCAAGTGGCAGGGATAAGCTCCTACGAGCAGTACTTC
>TRBD1|once|TRBV11-3|TRBJ2-3
CASSRDRDTDTQYF
TGTGCCAGCAGCCGGGACAGGGACACAGATACGCAGTATTTT
>TRBD1|.|TRBV7-2|TRBJ1-2
CASSLTGQGNYGYTF
TGTGCCAGCAGCTTAACGGGACAGGGTAACTATGGCTACACCTTC
>TRBD2|.|TRBV2|TRBJ2-1
CASSRDWSGGASSDNEQFF
TGTGCCAGCAGTCGAGACTGGAGCGGGGGGGCCTCATCCGACAATGAGCAGTTCTTC
>TRBD2|once|TRBV11-2|TRBJ2-2
CASSLVVGGTTGELFF
TGTGCCAGCAGCTTAGTTGTGGGGGGGACCACCGGGGAGCTGTTTTTT
>TRBD1|.|TRBV27|TRBJ2-7
CASSLLDRGSGGQYF
TGTGCCAGCAGTTTACTCGACAGGGGCAGCGGCGGGCAGTACTTC
>.|.|TRBV6-2/TRBV6-3|TRBJ2-7
CASSYLPGLEQYF
TGTGCCAGCAGTTACCTCCCAGGGCTCGAGCAGTACTTC
>TRBD1|.|TRBV19|TRBJ1-5
CASNTDRVDVQPQHF
TGTGCCAGCAACACGGACAGGGTGGATGTTCAGCCCCAGCATTTT
>TRBD1|.|TRBV4-2|TRBJ2-1
CASSQDRKGAYDHEQFF
TGTGCCAGCAGCCAAGACCGCAAGGGGGCTTATGACCATGAGCAGTTCTTC
>.|few|TRBV2|TRBJ2-1
CASRADRSEQFF
TGTGCCAGCAGAGCCGACAGGAGTGAGCAGTTCTTC
>TRBD1|.|TRBV27|TRBJ1-2
CASSDRVAPTNYGYTF
TGTGCCAGCAGCGACAGGGTGGCCCCTACTAACTATGGCTACACCTTC
>TRBD1|.|TRBV27|TRBJ1-2
CASSFPPRGQRVYGYTF
TGTGCCAGCAGTTTCCCGCCTAGGGGACAGCGAGTCTATGGCTACACCTTC
>TRBD2|.|TRBV14|TRBJ2-7
CASNMGGETYEQYF
TGTGCCAGCAATATGGGGGGGGAAACCTACGAGCAGTACTTC
>TRBD2|.|TRBV5-1|TRBJ2-5
CASRRTSGGETQYF
TGCGCCAGCAGGAGGACTAGCGGGGGGGAGACCCAGTACTTC
>TRBD1|.|TRBV24-1|TRBJ1-2
CATSDDGTGGGYTF
TGTGCCACCAGTGACGACGGGACAGGGGGCGGCTACACCTTC
>.|.|TRBV7-3|TRBJ2-2
CASSPFSTGELFF
TGTGCCAGCAGCCCCTTTAGCACCGGGGAGCTGTTTTTT
>.|.|TRBV11-3|TRBJ2-5
CASSSRWGWETQYF
TGTGCCAGCAGCTCTCGTTGGGGCTGGGAGACCCAGTACTTC